What follows are 18 T cell receptor beta chains derived from one specimen sequenced in a study of OX40 agonist ivuxolimab in advanced cancers. The method was the immunoSEQ multiplex PCR assay. Drawn from immuneACCESS, this table holds only the in-frame rearrangements with V and J called that TCRdb kept. Clones are partly lost; checked studies trace under half to an unresolved V gene and leave the rest unexplained. For this sample there are tens of thousands of clones; approximately 78% appear just once. The ten largest clones add up to 4% to 6% of the sample. The source was CD4+ or CD8+ T cells sorted from blood, collected in a trial of the OX40 agonist ivuxolimab. Receptor source: an adult with an advanced solid tumor such as melanoma, head and neck, liver or kidney cancer.

The rearrangement links TRBV15 to TRBJ2-5; TRBD2 might be the D (6 bases). Trimming removed 3 bases at V and 4 bases at J, with 12 bases between. CDR3 size: 14 residues. Germline CDR1 and CDR2: LNHNV and YYDKDF (reference sequence). DNA for the CDR3: TGTGCCACCAGCAGGATAGGGAGGAGAGAGACCCAGTACTTC. As protein: CATSRIGRRETQYF.

The CDR3 here is CASSFGDTQYF. CDR3 in DNA: TGTGCCAGTAGTTTCGGAGATACGCAGTATTTT. This chain connects TRBV19 to TRBJ2-3; D remains unclear. The CDR3 totals 11 residues. Trimming removed 5 bases at V and 5 bases at J, with 5 bases between. Germline V CDR1 and CDR2: LNHDA, SQIVND (reference sequence).

The chain combines TRBV7-9 with TRBJ1-1; TRBD1 aligns across 8 bases. The CDR3 is 18 residues long. The germline V gene encodes CDR1 SEHNR and CDR2 FQNEAQ (reference sequence). V trimming: 2 bases; J trimming: 7 bases; junction bases outside the gene matches: 18. The CDR3 DNA reads TGTGCCAGCAGCTTATGGAGGCCTAGACAGGGGCCGATTAATGAAGCTTTCTTT. This translates into CASSLWRPRQGPINEAFF.

The rearrangement uses TRBV5-4 and TRBJ2-2; D is unresolved. The V gene lost 4 bases and the J gene lost 2 bases, with 6 bases spanning the gap. Germline V CDR1 and CDR2: SGHNT, YYREEE (reference sequence). The CDR3 sequence is 13 residues long. CDR3 loop: CASSHFNTGELFF. CDR3 coding DNA: TGTGCCAGCAGCCATTTCAACACCGGGGAGCTGTTTTTT. The whole variable domain, remainder taken from reference TRBV5-4 and TRBJ2-2, is ETGVTQSPTHLIKTRGQQVTLRCSSQSGHNTVSWYQQALGQGPQFIFQYYREEENGRGNFPPRFSGLQFPNYSSELNVNALELDDSALYLCASSHFNTGELFFGEGSRLTVL.

This chain uses TRBV6-1 with TRBJ1-4, with TRBD1 matching 10 bases. Germline CDR1 MNHNS, CDR2 SASEGT. V lost 4 bases, J lost 5 bases, and 7 bases stayed unmatched. The CDR3 is made up of 16 amino acids. CDR3 nucleotide sequence: TGTGCCAGCAGTGGCCTCGGACAGGGGGGAAATGAAAAACTGTTTTTT. Translation: CASSGLGQGGNEKLFF.

This chain connects TRBV28 to TRBJ1-5; 10 bases agree with TRBD1. Looked up from germline, CDR1 is MDHEN and CDR2 is SYDVKM. The CDR3 length is 14 residues. V shed 7 bases and J 11 bases; nucleotides not matched to a gene: 11. Here the CDR3 DNA reads TGTGCCAGCACCACGGGACAGGGGTTCGAGTCCCAGCATTTT. Protein sequence: CASTTGQGFESQHF.

This clone has only a few counts. The rearrangement uses TRBV5-6 and TRBJ2-7, with D possibly being TRBD1 (6 bases). The germline CDR1 and CDR2 sequences are SGHDT and YYEEEE. This CDR3 spans 14 amino acids. Trimming took 2 bases from V and 7 from J, leaving 16 bases between them. The CDR3 nucleotides read TGTGCCAGCAGCTTACAGAACAGGGTTTGGGAGCAGTACTTC. It encodes CASSLQNRVWEQYF.

The chain links TRBV23-1 to TRBJ2-7; possibly TRBD1 or TRBD2 for D (5 bases each). TRBV23-1 carries the ORF label, with uncertain function. Trimming shortened V by 2 bases and J by 6 bases, and 20 bases separated the two germline ends. There are 16 residues in the CDR3. The CDR3 sequence: CASSQIVGRQTIEQYF. CDR3 sequence (DNA): TGCGCCAGCAGTCAAATCGTGGGGAGACAGACGATCGAGCAGTACTTC.

The chain combines TRBV28 with TRBJ2-5; D is undetermined. Germline V CDR1 and CDR2: MDHEN, SYDVKM. V gave up 4 bases and J gave up 4 bases, with 10 bases separating them. The CDR3 runs to 13 residues. CDR3 in DNA: TGTGCCAGCAGTTCAAGGGTATCAGAGACCCAGTACTTC. This encodes CASSSRVSETQYF.

The chain employs TRBV28 and TRBJ2-3; D perhaps matches TRBD2 (6 bases). CDR1 and CDR2 (germline): MDHEN, SYDVKM. CDR3 length equals 15 residues. Trimming removed 8 bases at V and 1 base at J, with 16 bases between. The DNA for the CDR3 is TGTGCCAGCGGTACAGGCACGGGGGGCACAGATACGCAGTATTTT. Its translation is CASGTGTGGTDTQYF.

The rearrangement joins TRBV7-3 to TRBJ2-2; D is ambiguous. The V end lost 2 bases, the J end lost 0 bases, and 7 bases lay between the germline ends. Germline loops: CDR1 SGHTA, CDR2 FQGTGA. This CDR3 contains 15 residues. The CDR3 DNA sequence: TGTGCCAGCAGCTTAGATTACGCGAACACCGGGGAGCTGTTTTTT. Amino acids: CASSLDYANTGELFF.

The table lists this clone with a few counts. The chain uses TRBV27 and TRBJ1-2, with D possibly TRBD1 on 6 matching bases. The germline CDR1 and CDR2 sequences are MNHEY and SMNVEV (reference sequence). The CDR3 covers 13 residues. Trimming pared 5 bases from V and 6 bases from J, leaving 13 bases between. CDR3 nucleotide sequence: TGTGCCAGCAGTCCCCGACAGGTCCATGGCTACACCTTC. Amino acids: CASSPRQVHGYTF.

The chain combines TRBV28 with TRBJ1-2; D may be TRBD1 (6 bases). The CDR3 is 14 residues long. V dropped 8 bases and J dropped 10 bases, with 23 bases sitting between them. From germline, CDR1 is MDHEN and CDR2 SYDVKM. The CDR3 sequence: CASQPLVPGQVYTF. Here the CDR3 DNA reads TGTGCCAGCCAGCCCTTAGTACCGGGACAAGTCTACACCTTC.

This clone was found a few times. The chain combines TRBV28 with TRBJ1-3; unclear D gene. CDR3 length: 15 amino acids. V dropped 7 bases and J dropped 4 bases, with 17 bases sitting between them. In germline, CDR1 is MDHEN, CDR2 SYDVKM. The DNA for the CDR3 is TGTGCCAGCACCTCCACCCGCAGCAGGGGAAACACCATATATTTT. Translation gives CASTSTRSRGNTIYF.

The rearrangement links TRBV27 to TRBJ2-3; no clear D gene. V shed 2 bases and J shed 6 bases, with 9 bases lying between them. Germline lookup yields CDR1 MNHEY and CDR2 SMNVEV (reference sequence). The CDR3 extends over 13 amino acids. CDR3 in amino acids: CASSLAERDTQYF. In DNA form, the CDR3 reads TGTGCCAGCAGTTTAGCGGAGAGGGATACGCAGTATTTT.

V is TRBV6-1 and J is TRBJ2-2; TRBD1 is a possible D gene (6 bases). The CDR3 runs 13 residues. Germline values: CDR1 MNHNS, CDR2 SASEGT. V lost 5 bases to trimming and J lost 5 bases, with 9 bases between them. The CDR3 nucleotides are TGTGCCAGCAGTACAGGGAGAACCGGGGAGCTGTTTTTT. Translation gives CASSTGRTGELFF.

The chain joins TRBV6-1 to TRBJ1-2; 11 nucleotides match TRBD1. This CDR3 is built from 15 residues. Germline assignment: CDR1 MNHNS and CDR2 SASEGT. The trim removed 3 bases at V and 8 bases at J, leaving 8 bases unmatched. The CDR3 region has the DNA TGTGCCAGCAGTGATGGACAGGGGGCCGTGAGAGGCTACACCTTC. Its protein product is CASSDGQGAVRGYTF.

This clone has a handful of counts. V gene TRBV7-9 combines with J gene TRBJ1-1, with no clear D. The CDR3 is made up of 11 amino acids. V gave up 5 bases and J gave up 11 bases, with 12 bases separating them. The germline V gene encodes CDR1 SEHNR and CDR2 FQNEAQ (reference sequence). DNA of the CDR3: TGTGCCAGCAGCACTAGCCTGAAGGCTTTCTTT. The encoded protein is CASSTSLKAFF.